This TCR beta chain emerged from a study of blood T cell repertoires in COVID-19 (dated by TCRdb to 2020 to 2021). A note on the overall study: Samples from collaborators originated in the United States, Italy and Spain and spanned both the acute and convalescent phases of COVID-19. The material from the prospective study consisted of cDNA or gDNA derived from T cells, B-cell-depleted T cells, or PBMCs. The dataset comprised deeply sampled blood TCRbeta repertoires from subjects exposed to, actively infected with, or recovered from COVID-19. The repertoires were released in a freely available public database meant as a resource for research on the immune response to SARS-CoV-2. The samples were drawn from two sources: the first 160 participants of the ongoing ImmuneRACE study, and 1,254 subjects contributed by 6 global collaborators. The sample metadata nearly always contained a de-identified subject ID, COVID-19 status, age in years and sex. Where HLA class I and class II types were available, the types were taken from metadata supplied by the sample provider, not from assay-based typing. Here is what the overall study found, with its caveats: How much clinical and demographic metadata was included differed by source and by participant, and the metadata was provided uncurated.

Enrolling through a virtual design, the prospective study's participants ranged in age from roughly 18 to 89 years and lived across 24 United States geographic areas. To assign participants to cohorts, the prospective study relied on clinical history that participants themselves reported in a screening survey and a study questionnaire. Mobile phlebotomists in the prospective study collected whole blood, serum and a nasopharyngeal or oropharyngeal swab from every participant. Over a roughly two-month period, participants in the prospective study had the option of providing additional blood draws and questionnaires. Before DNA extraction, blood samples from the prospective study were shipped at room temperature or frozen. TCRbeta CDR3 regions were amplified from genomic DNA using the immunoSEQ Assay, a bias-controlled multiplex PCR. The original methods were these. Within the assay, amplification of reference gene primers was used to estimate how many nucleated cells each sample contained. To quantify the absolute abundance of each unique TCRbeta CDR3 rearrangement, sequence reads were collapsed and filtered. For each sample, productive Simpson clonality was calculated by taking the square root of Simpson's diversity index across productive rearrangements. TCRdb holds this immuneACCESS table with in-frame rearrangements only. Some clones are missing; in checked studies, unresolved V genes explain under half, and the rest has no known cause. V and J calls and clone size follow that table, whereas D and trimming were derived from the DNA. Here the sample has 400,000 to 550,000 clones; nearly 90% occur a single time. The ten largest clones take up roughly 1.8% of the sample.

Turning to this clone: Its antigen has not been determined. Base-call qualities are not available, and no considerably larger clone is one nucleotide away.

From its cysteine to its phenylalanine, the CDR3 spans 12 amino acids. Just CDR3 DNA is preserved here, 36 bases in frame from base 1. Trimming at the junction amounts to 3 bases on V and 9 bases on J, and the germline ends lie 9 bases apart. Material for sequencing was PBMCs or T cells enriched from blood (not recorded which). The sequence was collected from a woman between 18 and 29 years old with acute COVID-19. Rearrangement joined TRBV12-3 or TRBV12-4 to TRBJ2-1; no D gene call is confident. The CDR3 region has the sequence CASSFPFGEQFF. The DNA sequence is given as TGTGCCAGCAGTTTTCCCTTCGGTGAGCAGTTCTTC.